The rows below give T cell receptor beta chains drawn from one sample of a study of response to subunit inactivated influenza vaccine. TCRdb reanalysed the RT-PCR reads using MiXCR and keeps one entry per CDR3 protein. The sample carries under 200,000 distinct CDR3 sequences, approximately 10% recorded once. The source material was non-naive T cells sorted from PBMCs, sampled roughly 46 days after vaccination. The receptors here all came from a man aged 50 to 59 who received an inactivated influenza vaccine. CDR3s include the opening cysteine and the closing phenylalanine or tryptophan. The order of the fields is D gene, J gene, CDR3 length, V gene, clone size, CDR3 DNA, CDR3 protein. D genes are given only for firm matches. Size values are once, few and many counts, or a class for expanded clones, and some rows have none.

>TRBD2|TRBJ2-3|18|TRBV20-1|-
TGCAGTGCTAGTCTCAAGGCGGGACTACCTTTAGGGGCAGATACGCAGTATTTT
CSASLKAGLPLGADTQYF
>-|TRBJ2-1|16|TRBV9|-
TGTGCCAGCAGCGAAACGGGAGTAATTAACTACAATGAGCAGTTCTTC
CASSETGVINYNEQFF
>TRBD1|TRBJ2-5|15|TRBV6-1|-
TGTGCCAGCGGGACAGGAGGGGGATCCCAAGAGACCCAGTACTTC
CASGTGGGSQETQYF
>-|TRBJ2-2|12|TRBV28|-
TGTGCCAGCTCGCGGCCAACCGGGGAGCTGTTTTTT
CASSRPTGELFF
>-|TRBJ2-3|14|TRBV7-2|few
TGTGCCAGCAGCGAGTGGGGGGCGACAGATACGCAGTATTTT
CASSEWGATDTQYF
>-|TRBJ1-5|10|TRBV20-1|-
TGCAGTGCTAGATCCCAAGTCCAGCATTTT
CSARSQVQHF
>-|TRBJ2-1|13|TRBV5-4|-
TGTGCCATCGGCTCCGGGTTAATAAATGAGCAGTTCTTC
CAIGSGLINEQFF
>TRBD1|TRBJ2-2|16|TRBV5-4|few
TGTGCCAGCACCAAGGGGGGGACAGGGAAGACCGGGGAGCTGTTTTTT
CASTKGGTGKTGELFF
>-|TRBJ2-7|11|TRBV28|few
TGTGCCAGCGGGGGAGGATACGAGCAGTACTTC
CASGGGYEQYF
>-|TRBJ2-2|15|TRBV9|-
TGTGCCAGCAGCGCCGCGGGATCCCATACCGGGGAGCTGTTTTTT
CASSAAGSHTGELFF
>TRBD1|TRBJ2-1|16|TRBV10-3|-
TGTGCCATCAGTGAGTCGATAGGGGGCTTCAACAATGAGCAGTTCTTC
CAISESIGGFNNEQFF
>TRBD1|TRBJ2-7|14|TRBV5-6|-
TGTGCCAGCAGCTTTTCCGGCAGGGGGAACGAGCAGTACTTC
CASSFSGRGNEQYF
>TRBD1|TRBJ2-1|15|TRBV27|-
TGTGCCAGCAGTCCCGGACAGGGTGTCACAATTGAGCAGTTCTTC
CASSPGQGVTIEQFF
>-|TRBJ1-1|11|TRBV15|-
TGTGCCACCACTATTGGCACTGAAGCTTTCTTT
CATTIGTEAFF
>-|TRBJ1-4|16|TRBV5-1|many
TGCGCCAGCAGCTTGGCCCTTGGGCGGGGTGCTGAAAAACTGTTTTTT
CASSLALGRGAEKLFF
>-|TRBJ2-1|15|TRBV6-1|few
TGTGCCAGCACACCACCGGGACTCTCCTACAATGAGCAGTTCTTC
CASTPPGLSYNEQFF
>TRBD2|TRBJ2-7|12|TRBV20-1|-
TGCAGTGCCGGGACTAGCGGCCGCGAGCAGTACTTC
CSAGTSGREQYF
>TRBD1|TRBJ1-1|13|TRBV5-1|few
TGCGCCAGCAGCTCACAGGGGGCCTCTGAAGCTTTCTTT
CASSSQGASEAFF
>-|TRBJ1-2|15|TRBV13|few
TGTGCCAGCAGCTCGCTTCGACTGGAAAGCTATGGCTACACCTTC
CASSSLRLESYGYTF
>TRBD1|TRBJ2-7|14|TRBV20-1|-
TGCAGTGCTCTGGACAGGTGGAACTCCTACGAGCAGTACTTC
CSALDRWNSYEQYF
>-|TRBJ1-6|16|TRBV10-2|few
TGCGCCAGCTTGGACGGATCGAGCTCCTATAATTCACCCCTCCACTTT
CASLDGSSSYNSPLHF
>TRBD1|TRBJ2-1|15|TRBV4-2|many
TGTGCCAGCAGCGACACAGGGGGTAGCTACAATGAGCAGTTCTTC
CASSDTGGSYNEQFF
>-|TRBJ1-1|15|TRBV12-3/TRBV12-4|few
TGTGCCAGCAGTTTAGCTATACAGGGTCTTACTGAAGCTTTCTTT
CASSLAIQGLTEAFF
>-|TRBJ1-5|18|TRBV15|medium-sized
TGTGCCACCAGCAGAGTCCTCGACAGCGATTATAGCAATCAGCCCCAGCATTTT
CATSRVLDSDYSNQPQHF
>-|TRBJ2-2|12|TRBV18|-
TGTGCCAGCTCCCCGGAGGGCCGGGAGCTGTTTTTT
CASSPEGRELFF
>-|TRBJ1-6|14|TRBV3-1|few
TGTGCCAGCACCCTCACGGGGGGGGATTCACCCCTCCACTTT
CASTLTGGDSPLHF
>TRBD2|TRBJ2-1|17|TRBV20-1|-
TGCACCCCTGTCCCGGGACTAGCGGGAGATGGCTTTTATGAGCAGTTCTTC
CTPVPGLAGDGFYEQFF
>TRBD1|TRBJ2-3|15|TRBV5-6|many
TGTGCCAGCAGTACCACGGGACAGAGCACAGATACGCAGTATTTT
CASSTTGQSTDTQYF
>-|TRBJ2-5|20|TRBV11-2|few
TGTGCCAGCAGCTCCGGGCCCCTAAAGGATTTCGTTGGGGGTTGGGAGACCCAGTACTTC
CASSSGPLKDFVGGWETQYF
>TRBD2|TRBJ2-5|12|TRBV20-1|few
TGCAGTGCTAGGCCGGGGGGAGAGACCCAGTACTTC
CSARPGGETQYF
>-|TRBJ2-1|13|TRBV7-2|-
TGTGCCAGCAGCGAGGTTAGGCTGGGTGAGCAGTTCTTC
CASSEVRLGEQFF
>-|TRBJ2-1|13|TRBV5-6|few
TGTGCCAGCCAGGGATTCTCCTACAATGAGCAGTTCTTC
CASQGFSYNEQFF
>-|TRBJ1-2|15|TRBV10-3|few
TGTGCCACTACTCCGGGCTCTGGCAAGTTCTATGGCTACACCTTC
CATTPGSGKFYGYTF
>TRBD2|TRBJ2-3|15|TRBV7-2|many
TGTGCCAGCAGCTGGACTAGCGGGAGCACAGATACGCAGTATTTT
CASSWTSGSTDTQYF
>-|TRBJ1-1|16|TRBV5-1|many
TGCGCCAGCAGCTTGGCCCCGGGGATTGCCAACACTGAAGCTTTCTTT
CASSLAPGIANTEAFF
>TRBD1|TRBJ2-2|14|TRBV27|-
TGTGCCAGCAGCGACAGGGGGCTGGCCGGGGAGCTGTTTTTT
CASSDRGLAGELFF
>-|TRBJ2-1|13|TRBV20-1|-
TGCAGTGCTAGAGCTACAGTCGGCAATGAGCAGTTCTTC
CSARATVGNEQFF
>TRBD1|TRBJ2-3|15|TRBV20-1|many
TGCAGTGTCCCAAACCAGGACAGGGCTACGGATACGCAGTATTTT
CSVPNQDRATDTQYF
>TRBD1|TRBJ2-7|14|TRBV12-3/TRBV12-4|many
TGTGCCAGCAGCCTCGGACAGGCCAGCGACGAGCAGTACTTC
CASSLGQASDEQYF
>-|TRBJ1-6|15|TRBV7-2|many
TGTGCCAGCAGCTTAGCGCGGGGGCGCGATTCACCCCTCCACTTT
CASSLARGRDSPLHF
>-|TRBJ2-5|13|TRBV20-1|-
TGCAGTGCTAGCCCCGGGGGGCGCGCGACCCAGTACTTC
CSASPGGRATQYF
>-|TRBJ2-5|16|TRBV7-7|many
TGTGCTAGCAGCTTAGGACGCCTCATAGGGAAAGAGACCCAGTACTTC
CASSLGRLIGKETQYF
>TRBD1|TRBJ2-7|15|TRBV7-3|few
TGTGCCAGCAGCCCAGACAGGGGCAGCTCCTACGAGCAGTACTTC
CASSPDRGSSYEQYF
>-|TRBJ2-5|14|TRBV7-2|-
TGTGCCAGCAGCTTCAGGGACACGCTCGAGACCCAGTACTTC
CASSFRDTLETQYF
>-|TRBJ1-1|14|TRBV7-2|few
TGTGCCAGCAGCTCCTCCACAGTGAACACTGAAGCTTTCTTT
CASSSSTVNTEAFF
>TRBD1|TRBJ2-6|18|TRBV6-2/TRBV6-3|few
TGTGCCAGCAGTTATCCCGGGACAGGGTTTTTAGGGGCCAACGTCCTGACTTTC
CASSYPGTGFLGANVLTF
>-|TRBJ1-2|13|TRBV2|-
TGTGCCAGCAGTGAAGTTAGGGACTATGGCTACACCTTC
CASSEVRDYGYTF
>-|TRBJ2-3|19|TRBV20-1|-
TGCAGTGCTAGAGATTTGGTGGCTCGTGGGGGGGCTGGCACAGATACGCAGTATTTT
CSARDLVARGGAGTDTQYF
>-|TRBJ2-1|15|TRBV4-3|many
TGCGCCAGCAGCCAAGAATACCAGGCCTACAATGAGCAGTTCTTC
CASSQEYQAYNEQFF
>TRBD2|TRBJ2-6|19|TRBV11-1|few
TGTGCCAGCAGGGCGACCAGGACTAGCGGGGGGTCTGGGGCCAACGTCCTGACTTTC
CASRATRTSGGSGANVLTF
>TRBD2|TRBJ2-1|15|TRBV5-6|many
TGTGCCAGCAGCTTCTCAAGCGGGGAGTACAATGAGCAGTTCTTC
CASSFSSGEYNEQFF
>TRBD1|TRBJ1-1|15|TRBV20-1|-
TGCAGTGCTAGAGATTGGGACAGCTTGAACACTGAAGCTTTCTTT
CSARDWDSLNTEAFF
>TRBD2|TRBJ2-1|17|TRBV3-1|few
TGTGCCAGCAGCCAGGTATTAGCGGGGGGGGCCTACAATGAGCAGTTCTTC
CASSQVLAGGAYNEQFF
>-|TRBJ2-1|13|TRBV19|-
TGTGCCAGTAACCTAGGGGGATACAATGAGCAGTTCTTC
CASNLGGYNEQFF
>TRBD2|TRBJ2-1|16|TRBV7-2|few
TGTGCCAGCAGCTTCAGGCCTAGCGGGGGGGCCAGTGAGCAGTTCTTC
CASSFRPSGGASEQFF
>TRBD2|TRBJ2-1|15|TRBV7-2|many
TGTGCCAGCAGCTTTGAGCGGGGGCCCTACAATGAGCAGTTCTTC
CASSFERGPYNEQFF
>TRBD2|TRBJ2-2|18|TRBV3-1|-
TGTGCCATCAGTTGTGGGCTAGCGGGATCGTCAGACACCGGGGAGCTGTTTTTT
CAISCGLAGSSDTGELFF
>TRBD2|TRBJ2-5|16|TRBV5-1|-
TGCGCCAGCAGCCGGGGGACTAGCGGGGCGCAAGAGACCCAGTACTTC
CASSRGTSGAQETQYF